The clone carrying this T cell receptor beta chain was seen a handful of times. The CDR3 runs 15 residues. Trimming took off 3 bases at V and 5 bases at J, with 11 bases between the two ends. The germline CDR1 and CDR2 sequences are MNHEY and SVGAGI. TCRdb itself ran the RT-PCR reads through MiXCR, one entry per CDR3 protein. The sample lists 550,000 to 750,000 distinct CDR3 sequences, 14% seen once, with just over 3.5% in the top ten. Sequencing input: memory CD4+ T cells from blood. The receptor was isolated from a female donor in good health, serving as a healthy control. J is TRBJ2-6 and V is TRBV6-5; tentatively, D is TRBD2 (5 bases). In DNA, the CDR3 is TGTGCCAGCAGTTATAAGGGCGGGTGGGCCAACGTCCTGACTTTC. Amino acids: CASSYKGGWANVLTF.